The clone carrying this T cell receptor beta chain has just a few counts. Trimming pared 2 bases from V and 3 bases from J, leaving 14 bases between. CDR1 is KGHSH, CDR2 LQKENI, per germline. The CDR3 extends over 15 amino acids. TCRdb passed the RT-PCR reads through MiXCR, listing each CDR3 protein once. The table lists almost 700,000 distinct CDR3 sequences, over 12% of them singletons, with 3.6% in the top ten. The receptor's source is a female donor in good health, serving as a healthy control. This sequence joins TRBV18 and TRBJ2-7; possibly TRBD1 for D (5 bases). Sequences were obtained from memory CD4+ T cells from blood. The CDR3 sequence is CASSPGAGSYYEQYF. Here the CDR3 DNA reads TGTGCCAGCTCACCAGGGGCAGGCAGTTACTACGAGCAGTACTTC.